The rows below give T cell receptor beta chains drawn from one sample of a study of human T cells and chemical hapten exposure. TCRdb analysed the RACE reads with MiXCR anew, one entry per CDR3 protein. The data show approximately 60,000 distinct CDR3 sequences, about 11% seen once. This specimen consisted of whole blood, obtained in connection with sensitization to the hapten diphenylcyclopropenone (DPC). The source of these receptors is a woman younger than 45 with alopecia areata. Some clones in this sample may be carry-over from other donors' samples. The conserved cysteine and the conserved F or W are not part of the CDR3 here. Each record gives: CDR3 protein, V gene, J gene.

CDR3: ASSLGQGRGEQF
V: TRBV5-1
J: TRBJ2-1

CDR3: SARNSRSSGNTIY
V: TRBV20-1
J: TRBJ1-3

CDR3: ASSYPGQGGREQY
V: TRBV6-5
J: TRBJ2-7

CDR3: ASSRLGERDYNEQF
V: TRBV5-1
J: TRBJ2-1

CDR3: AISESTQTQY
V: TRBV10-3
J: TRBJ2-5

CDR3: ASRTNLSPNEAF
V: TRBV12-3/TRBV12-4
J: TRBJ1-1

CDR3: SARDPGLSSYEQY
V: TRBV20-1
J: TRBJ2-7

CDR3: ASSVGQPSYNEQF
V: TRBV28
J: TRBJ2-1

CDR3: ASSLLPAGGLETQY
V: TRBV5-5
J: TRBJ2-5

CDR3: ASPGSKLRDQPQH
V: TRBV21-1
J: TRBJ1-5

CDR3: ASSQSVSSYNEQF
V: TRBV3-1
J: TRBJ2-1

CDR3: ASSLDLAGGRNEQF
V: TRBV11-2
J: TRBJ2-1

CDR3: ASSLGKGGNQPQH
V: TRBV7-9
J: TRBJ1-5

CDR3: ASTPTKGSGYGYT
V: TRBV6-5
J: TRBJ1-2

CDR3: ASSLGEGRNTEAF
V: TRBV5-1
J: TRBJ1-1

CDR3: ASSRERGLTDTQY
V: TRBV7-2
J: TRBJ2-3

CDR3: ASSLGRQGPAGELF
V: TRBV7-9
J: TRBJ2-2

CDR3: ASTHCRNNEQF
V: TRBV6-7
J: TRBJ2-1

CDR3: ASSYEVVSRSWGTDTQY
V: TRBV6-2/TRBV6-3
J: TRBJ2-3

CDR3: ATSDFGQPQH
V: TRBV24-1
J: TRBJ1-5

CDR3: ASRLQAGGPGEQF
V: TRBV12-3/TRBV12-4
J: TRBJ2-1

CDR3: SAVGGGGQPQH
V: TRBV20-1
J: TRBJ1-5

CDR3: ASSQADTQY
V: TRBV12-3/TRBV12-4
J: TRBJ2-3

CDR3: SGFGGWDTQY
V: TRBV29-1
J: TRBJ2-3

CDR3: ATRRQGTEKNEQY
V: TRBV10-3
J: TRBJ2-7

CDR3: ASSLGPALEAF
V: TRBV4-1
J: TRBJ1-1

CDR3: ASSPYGSTNEKLF
V: TRBV18
J: TRBJ1-4

CDR3: ASIRTGETTRNQPQH
V: TRBV6-1
J: TRBJ1-5

CDR3: ASSPRTASSYNEQF
V: TRBV14
J: TRBJ2-1

CDR3: ASGSPNEDTQY
V: TRBV12-5
J: TRBJ2-3

CDR3: SVHRELNTEAF
V: TRBV29-1
J: TRBJ1-1

CDR3: ASSLGTGGNQPQH
V: TRBV7-9
J: TRBJ1-5

CDR3: ASSLAHGVADY
V: TRBV7-9
J: TRBJ2-3

CDR3: AWSVGTAVRDTQY
V: TRBV30
J: TRBJ2-3

CDR3: ASSLTPGQETQY
V: TRBV5-1
J: TRBJ2-5

CDR3: ASSRTGNSMAF
V: TRBV6-2/TRBV6-3
J: TRBJ1-1

CDR3: SARDAASGVNTGELF
V: TRBV20-1
J: TRBJ2-2

CDR3: ASSLEGQESYNEQF
V: TRBV5-1
J: TRBJ2-1

CDR3: ASSLEDNSNEQF
V: TRBV6-4
J: TRBJ2-1

CDR3: ASSPAGQGTDTQY
V: TRBV12-3/TRBV12-4
J: TRBJ2-3

CDR3: SVGGDPSGNCEQY
V: TRBV29-1
J: TRBJ2-7

CDR3: ASSLPDTQY
V: TRBV7-2
J: TRBJ2-3

CDR3: ASSLSPRYDEQF
V: TRBV27
J: TRBJ2-1

CDR3: ASSYSRGTGLEQY
V: TRBV6-6
J: TRBJ2-7

CDR3: ASSPGQGAEAF
V: TRBV18
J: TRBJ1-1

CDR3: ASSPLPGQGYEQY
V: TRBV5-5
J: TRBJ2-7

CDR3: AISESAGTGWATEAF
V: TRBV10-3
J: TRBJ1-1

CDR3: ASGLVPSYNEQF
V: TRBV6-5
J: TRBJ2-1

CDR3: ASSQEPHGTASYEQY
V: TRBV4-3
J: TRBJ2-7

CDR3: ASSGADLYNEKLF
V: TRBV28
J: TRBJ1-4

CDR3: ASSLVGTGAYHEQF
V: TRBV7-2
J: TRBJ2-1

CDR3: ASELTGAYNEQF
V: TRBV28
J: TRBJ2-1

CDR3: ASSLAQDRSLGEQY
V: TRBV5-4
J: TRBJ2-7

CDR3: ASRYLSVGSTDTQY
V: TRBV27
J: TRBJ2-3

CDR3: ASSPRSERTYEQY
V: TRBV7-9
J: TRBJ2-7

CDR3: ASPPTTGGPMNTEAF
V: TRBV3-1
J: TRBJ1-1

CDR3: ASSVADNYGYT
V: TRBV9
J: TRBJ1-2

CDR3: SPILGRAFTGNTIY
V: TRBV29-1
J: TRBJ1-3

CDR3: ASSFRWEASEQY
V: TRBV12-3/TRBV12-4
J: TRBJ2-7

CDR3: SATSGAIGQPQH
V: TRBV20-1
J: TRBJ1-5